This TCR beta chain came from a study of T cell responses to AZD1222 COVID-19 vaccine. The study's findings and limits: Variant regions that are unmutated are reportedly the target of nearly half of spike-specific TCRs.

Concerning this clone: Its antigen is unknown.

The table came from immunoSEQ multiplex PCR; TCRdb's copy has only in-frame clones and leaves some out. Among 150,000 to 200,000 clones, around 90% were seen once, and the ten largest hold about 1%. Trimming removed 1 base from V and 0 bases from J, with 13 bases in between. Per germline, CDR1 SGHTA and CDR2 FQGNSA. This CDR3 spans 17 amino acids. The sequencing used peripheral blood, collected 28 days after the second AZD1222 dose. The V call is TRBV7-2, the J call TRBJ2-1; D possibly corresponds to TRBD2 (6 bases). The clonotype was recovered from an adult who received the AZD1222 COVID-19 vaccine. The DNA of the CDR3 is TGTGCCAGCAGCTTAGACAGCGGGCGAAGCTCCTACAATGAGCAGTTCTTC. Its translation is CASSLDSGRSSYNEQFF.